Listed below are T cell receptor beta chains from one sample, sequenced in a study of OX40 agonist ivuxolimab in advanced cancers. Data came from immunoSEQ multiplex PCR; TCRdb stores just in-frame clones and leaves some out. The table has under 80,000 clones, over 75% seen once. The source material was CD4+ or CD8+ T cells sorted from blood, sampled in a trial of the OX40 agonist ivuxolimab. The receptors come from an adult with an advanced solid tumor such as melanoma, head and neck, liver or kidney cancer. CDR3s include the opening cysteine and the closing phenylalanine or tryptophan. The order of the fields is J gene, V gene, D gene, clone size, CDR3 DNA, CDR3 protein. The D gene is left open where the match is weak. Some rows mark clone size as missing; the rest say once, few, many or name a class of expanded clone.

>TRBJ2-7|TRBV4-2|TRBD2|NA
TGTGCCAGCAGCTTGGTGTCTAGCGGGAGGGTATACGAGCAGTACTTC
CASSLVSSGRVYEQYF
>TRBJ2-7|TRBV11-2|NA|NA
TGTGCCAGCAGCACGGGACATGACCCCTACGAGCAGTACTTC
CASSTGHDPYEQYF
>TRBJ2-3|TRBV29-1|NA|NA
TGCAGCGTTGATGGCCAACCCTCGCAGTATTTT
CSVDGQPSQYF
>TRBJ2-2|TRBV29-1|TRBD1|NA
TGCAGCGGCGGACAGGCTGACACCGGGGAGCTGTTTTTT
CSGGQADTGELFF
>TRBJ2-1|TRBV7-2|NA|few
TGTGCCAGCAGCCCCCGGAGGGCCAGGGGCACCTACAATGAGCAGTTCTTC
CASSPRRARGTYNEQFF
>TRBJ2-7|TRBV11-2|NA|NA
TGTGCCAGCAGCCCGACAGGAGGGGCTTCCTACGAGCAGTACTTC
CASSPTGGASYEQYF
>TRBJ2-7|TRBV18|TRBD1|NA
TGTGCCAGCTCACACTCGACAGGGGCCGCCTACGAGCAGTACTTC
CASSHSTGAAYEQYF
>TRBJ2-7|TRBV7-9|TRBD1|once
TGTGCCAGCAGCTTAGTGCAGGGACAGGCCGTCTACGAGCAGTACTTC
CASSLVQGQAVYEQYF
>TRBJ2-7|TRBV19|TRBD1|NA
TGTGCCAGTAAGGGGGGACAGGGGACCCACGAGCAGTACTTC
CASKGGQGTHEQYF
>TRBJ2-7|TRBV30|NA|NA
TGTGCCTGGACCTCGGACAGCTACGAGCAGTACTTC
CAWTSDSYEQYF
>TRBJ2-7|TRBV27|NA|NA
TGTGCCAGCAGTTTATCCAAAGTTAGGGGATCCTCCTACGAGCAGTACTTC
CASSLSKVRGSSYEQYF
>TRBJ1-2|TRBV6-1|TRBD1|NA
TGTGCCAGCAGTGATGGGCCGGACAGGGACTATGGCTACACCTTC
CASSDGPDRDYGYTF
>TRBJ1-2|TRBV7-2|NA|NA
TGTGCCAGCAGTACCCCGGGGTCTTACTATGGCTACACCTTC
CASSTPGSYYGYTF
>TRBJ2-1|TRBV7-2|TRBD2|NA
TGTGCCAGCAGTGGGACTATTAGAGTACGGGGAGGCAATGAGCAGTTCTTC
CASSGTIRVRGGNEQFF
>TRBJ2-3|TRBV7-2|NA|NA
TGTGCCAGCAGCTTATTTAGCGAAAGAGATACGCAGTATTTT
CASSLFSERDTQYF
>TRBJ2-1|TRBV6-5|TRBD2|NA
TGTGCCAGCACTCTGCGGGGGGGGGAGCAGTTCTTC
CASTLRGGEQFF
>TRBJ2-7|TRBV18|NA|NA
TGTGCCAGCTCACCACCGGTCACTGGTGAGCAGTACTTC
CASSPPVTGEQYF
>TRBJ2-3|TRBV2|TRBD2|NA
TGTGCCAGCAGTGCTGGAGCGGGAGGAAGGACAGATACGCAGTATTTT
CASSAGAGGRTDTQYF
>TRBJ1-3|TRBV6-5|NA|few
TGTGCCAGCAGTCCTAAGGGGCACTCTGGAAACACCATATATTTT
CASSPKGHSGNTIYF
>TRBJ2-2|TRBV2|TRBD2|NA
TGTGCCAGCAGTGATCGGTGGCTAGCGGGAATCGCCGGGGAGCTGTTTTTT
CASSDRWLAGIAGELFF
>TRBJ2-5|TRBV4-1|TRBD2|NA
TGCGCCAGCAGCCGTAGCGGGAAGGGGGAGACCCAGTACTTC
CASSRSGKGETQYF
>TRBJ2-1|TRBV19|TRBD2|NA
TGTGCCAGTAGTATAGACCCCCTGGGGACTAGCGGGAGGAATGAGCAGTTCTTC
CASSIDPLGTSGRNEQFF
>TRBJ1-2|TRBV6-1|TRBD1|NA
TGTGCCAGCAGTGGGGGACAGCTGAACTATGGCTACACCTTC
CASSGGQLNYGYTF
>TRBJ1-5|TRBV28|NA|few
TGTGCCAGCAGTTTAGTTAACAGTCAGCCCCAGCATTTT
CASSLVNSQPQHF
>TRBJ2-3|TRBV5-1|TRBD2|NA
TGCGCCAGCAGCTTCTTGTCTAGCGGGAGGGAGGATACGCAGTATTTT
CASSFLSSGREDTQYF
>TRBJ2-6|TRBV28|NA|NA
TGTGCCAGCAATCAGGGCTCTGGGGCCAACGTCCTGACTTTC
CASNQGSGANVLTF
>TRBJ2-1|TRBV28|TRBD2|NA
TGTGCCAGCAGTTTACTAGCGGCCATTTTGGTCTTC
CASSLLAAILVF
>TRBJ2-1|TRBV7-9|NA|few
TGTGCCAGCAGCTTAGGGGCAGGAATGAGCTCCTACAATGAGCAGTTCTTC
CASSLGAGMSSYNEQFF
>TRBJ2-7|TRBV5-1|TRBD1|NA
TGTGCCAGCAGCTTGGCTGGACAGGGGTCTCACGAGCAGTACTTC
CASSLAGQGSHEQYF
>TRBJ2-2|TRBV6-1|TRBD1|NA
TGTGCCAGCAGTGGGGACAGGGCCCCTGGGGAGCTGTTTTTT
CASSGDRAPGELFF
>TRBJ2-7|TRBV7-8|NA|NA
TGTGCCAGCAGCTTAGACACGCCCCACGAGCAGTACTTC
CASSLDTPHEQYF
>TRBJ2-2|TRBV5-6|NA|NA
TGTGCCAGCAGCAAGACAGGCACCGGGGAGCTGTTTTTT
CASSKTGTGELFF
>TRBJ1-2|TRBV28|NA|few
TGTGCCAGCAGTTTAACCCTCCCGAGGGTTCATGGCTACACCTTC
CASSLTLPRVHGYTF
>TRBJ1-1|TRBV18|NA|NA
TGTGCCAGCTCGCAACAGGGAGGGGGGACTGAAGCTTTCTTT
CASSQQGGGTEAFF
>TRBJ2-7|TRBV2|TRBD2|NA
TGTGCCAGCACCAAAGGACTAGCGGGAGTTGCTGAACAGTACTTC
CASTKGLAGVAEQYF
>TRBJ2-5|TRBV29-1|NA|NA
TGCAGCGTGCTCTTAGCGGAAGAAGAGACCCAGTACTTC
CSVLLAEEETQYF
>TRBJ2-1|TRBV7-6|NA|NA
TGTGCCAGCAGTAGGACGGAAAGTAACAATGAGCAGTTCTTC
CASSRTESNNEQFF
>TRBJ1-5|TRBV7-2|TRBD1|NA
TGTGCCAGCAGCTTAGCGGTGGGGACAGGGCTGCATTTT
CASSLAVGTGLHF
>TRBJ1-1|TRBV5-5|TRBD1|NA
TGTGCCAGCAGCCACGGACAGGGGAAGAACACTGAAGCTTTCTTT
CASSHGQGKNTEAFF
>TRBJ2-3|TRBV2|TRBD2|NA
TGTGCCAGCGTGGGTGCTAGCGGGAGTCGCACAGATACGCAGTATTTT
CASVGASGSRTDTQYF
>TRBJ2-2|TRBV19|NA|NA
TGTGCCAGTAGTCTTAAGGGAAGGGGAGGACCCGGGGAGCTGTTTTTT
CASSLKGRGGPGELFF
>TRBJ2-1|TRBV6-4|TRBD2|NA
TGTGCCAGCAGTCGGACTAGCGGGAGTGGATACAATGAGCAGTTCTTC
CASSRTSGSGYNEQFF
>TRBJ2-7|TRBV5-4|TRBD1|NA
TGTGCCAGCAGCTTGGCCGGGACAGGGCCCTACGAGCAGTACTTC
CASSLAGTGPYEQYF
>TRBJ2-7|TRBV5-4|TRBD1|NA
TGTGCCAGCAGTCCTTTACAGGGGGCTACCTACGAGCAGTACTTC
CASSPLQGATYEQYF
>TRBJ1-5|TRBV7-8|NA|NA
TGTGCCAGCAGCTTACAGGGTAGCAATCAGCCCCAGCATTTT
CASSLQGSNQPQHF
>TRBJ1-2|TRBV19|NA|NA
TGTGCCAGTAGTATAGGGACGGGGCAAAACTATGGCTACACCTTC
CASSIGTGQNYGYTF
>TRBJ2-5|TRBV27|NA|once
TGTGCCAGCAGTTTATCGAGTTTAGGAGAGACCCAGTACTTC
CASSLSSLGETQYF
>TRBJ2-3|TRBV7-9|NA|NA
TGTGCCAGCAGCCTTTCGAGAGATACGCAGTATTTT
CASSLSRDTQYF
>TRBJ2-5|TRBV2|NA|NA
TGTGCCAGCAGTGATGAAATGGGGACCCAAGAGACCCAGTACTTC
CASSDEMGTQETQYF
>TRBJ2-7|TRBV7-2|TRBD2|few
TGTGCCAGCAGCGTTAGCGGGAGTGGTCGCGAGCAGTACTTC
CASSVSGSGREQYF